This TCR beta chain was found in a study of cytomegalovirus exposure and HLA in healthy donors. The study ran its PCR with 60 Vbeta and 13 Jbeta primers. Using immunoSEQ multiplex PCR, the repertoire was profiled, and TCRdb retains in-frame clones only, with some absent. The sample includes about 170,000 clones, around 83% of them seen just once. Germline V CDR1 and CDR2: SGHTS, YDEGEE. The CDR3 covers 13 residues. V was pared by 1 base and J by 6 bases, with 10 bases between. This clonotype originated in a man aged 18-30 years in good health and CMV-seropositive. The V call is TRBV5-8, the J call TRBJ1-1; TRBD1 might be the D (5 bases). Specimen: PBMCs. In DNA, the CDR3 is TGTGCCAGCAGCTTGCAGGGCTCCGCTGAAGCTTTCTTT. This encodes CASSLQGSAEAFF.